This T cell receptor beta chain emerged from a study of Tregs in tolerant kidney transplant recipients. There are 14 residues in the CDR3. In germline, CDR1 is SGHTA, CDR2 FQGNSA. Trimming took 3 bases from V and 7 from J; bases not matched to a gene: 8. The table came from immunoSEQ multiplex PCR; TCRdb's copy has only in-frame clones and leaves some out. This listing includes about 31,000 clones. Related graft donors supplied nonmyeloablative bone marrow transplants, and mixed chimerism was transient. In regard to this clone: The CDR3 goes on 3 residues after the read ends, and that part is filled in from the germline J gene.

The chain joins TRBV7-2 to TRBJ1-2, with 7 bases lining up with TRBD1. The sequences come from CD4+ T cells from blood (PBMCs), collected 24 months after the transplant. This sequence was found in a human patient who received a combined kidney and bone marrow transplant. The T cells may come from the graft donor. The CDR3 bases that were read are TGTGCCAGCAGCTTCCCGCAGGGGGGTGCTGGC. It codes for CASSFPQGGAG. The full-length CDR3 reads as CASSFPQGGAGYTF.